What follows are 7 T cell receptor beta chains derived from one specimen sequenced in a study of blood T cell repertoires in COVID-19 (dated by TCRdb to about 2020). Library generation was performed with the immunoSEQ multiplex PCR assay. Imported from immuneACCESS, the table was reduced by TCRdb to in-frame sequences with V and J called. These copies leave out some clones; in studies compared against another copy, an unresolved V gene accounts for under half, and the cause of the remainder is not known. The sample table contains about 320,000 clones; only one count was recorded for around nine tenths of them. Around 2.5% of the sample comes from the top ten. What was sequenced was PBMCs or T cells enriched from blood (not recorded which). All receptors derive from a man aged 55 to 70 who had recovered from COVID-19.

The DNA for the CDR3 is TGTGCCAGCAGACCAGGGCGTCTAGGTTACGAGCAGTACTTC. Protein: CASRPGRLGYEQYF. The chain is built from TRBV6-5 and TRBJ2-7; D perhaps matches TRBD1 (5 bases). This CDR3 contains 14 residues. Germline-derived CDR1 and CDR2 are MNHEY and SVGAGI. V lost 6 bases, J lost 4 bases, and 16 bases lay in between.

The V and J genes are TRBV9 and TRBJ2-1; 11 bases align to TRBD2. Germline CDR1 is SGDLS and CDR2 is YYNGEE. There are 15 residues in the CDR3. V lost 3 bases to trimming and J lost 9 bases; unmatched junction nucleotides: 8. CDR3 residues: CASSDTSGGYAEQFF. The CDR3 DNA reads TGTGCCAGCAGCGATACTAGCGGGGGCTACGCTGAGCAGTTCTTC.

Here the CDR3 DNA reads TGTGCCAGTAGTACTCAAACCACCGGGACAGTTCGCTTATTAAGCGGCTACACCTTC. Its translation: CASSTQTTGTVRLLSGYTF. The chain uses TRBV19 and TRBJ1-2; TRBD1 aligns across 7 bases. Trimming at V came to 4 bases and at J to 8 bases, leaving 25 bases not matched to a gene. Germline CDR1 is LNHDA and CDR2 is SQIVND (reference sequence). The CDR3 extends over 19 amino acids.

The chain uses TRBV21-1 and TRBJ1-5; whether TRBD1, the table's D call, matches the DNA was not checked. TRBV21-1 represents a pseudogene. The CDR3 loop spans 18 amino acids. CDR3 in DNA: TGTGCCAGCAGCAAAGCGGTGGTGCAGGGCCGAAGCAATCAGCCCCAGCATTTT. Residues: CASSKAVVQGRSNQPQHF.

The chain links TRBV7-9 to TRBJ1-4; D not resolved. Germline lookup yields CDR1 SEHNR and CDR2 FQNEAQ (reference sequence). This CDR3 is built from 14 residues. Trimming took off 4 bases at V and 2 bases at J, with 8 bases between the two ends. CDR3 sequence reads: CASSSDTTNEKLFF. The CDR3 bases are TGTGCCAGCAGCTCTGATACTACTAATGAAAAACTGTTTTTT.

On this clone: At one boundary the junction diverges from the germline segment, which might be a read error. V is TRBV7-7 and J is TRBJ1-1; 7 nucleotides line up with TRBD1. Germline values: CDR1 SSHAT, CDR2 FNYEAQ (reference sequence). The CDR3 contains 13 residues. CDR3 amino acids: CASSRDRATEAFF. CDR3 bases: TGTGCTAGCAGCCGCGACAGGGCTACTGAAGCTTTCTTT.

This clone was seen more than once but under ten times. This sequence joins TRBV11-2 and TRBJ2-2, with a tentative D call TRBD1 (5 bases). Germline CDR1 is SGHAT and CDR2 is FQNNGV. Trimming pared 2 bases from V and 2 bases from J, leaving 6 bases between. This CDR3 comprises 14 residues. In nucleotides, the CDR3 is TGTGCCAGCAGCTTAAGGGGCAACACCGGGGAGCTGTTTTTT. It specifies CASSLRGNTGELFF. Looking up the rest from reference TRBV11-2 and TRBJ2-2 gives the full variable domain: EAGVAQSPRYKIIEKRQSVAFWCNPISGHATLYWYQQILGQGPKLLIQFQNNGVVDDSQLPKDRFSAERLKGVDSTLKIQPAKLEDSAVYLCASSLRGNTGELFFGEGSRLTVL.